This T cell receptor (beta chain) appears in the sequencing data of a study of identical twins. General study points: Cord blood beta clonotypes present at high abundance carried fewer insertions; no such pattern appeared in memory repertoires. For out-of-frame beta sequences, excess twin sharing was weaker.

Germline CDR1 MDHEN, CDR2 SYDVKM. The germline V and J ends were trimmed by 1 base and 6 bases, with 9 bases remaining between them. This CDR3 is built from 13 residues. A template switching step contributed a universal primer site, while unique molecular identifiers were present in the cDNA. TCRdb recomputed calls from the 5' RACE reads with MiXCR, one row per CDR3 protein. The table has around 240,000 distinct CDR3 sequences, 5.5% to 8% seen once; the top ten hold approximately 3.6%. Turning to this clonotype: The target antigen is unknown.

These data were also reused for a study on yellow fever vaccine responses in identical twins.

What was sequenced was memory (CD45RO+) T cells sorted from blood. The clonotype comes from a woman in her late teens or twenties in good health. This chain uses TRBV28 with TRBJ2-5; D is unresolved. The CDR3 DNA is TGTGCCAGCAGTTTATTGGACCGGAAGACCCAGTACTTC. Protein product: CASSLLDRKTQYF. The full variable domain, rest sourced from reference TRBV28 and TRBJ2-5, is DVKVTQSSRYLVKRTGEKVFLECVQDMDHENMFWYRQDPGLGLRLIYFSYDVKMKEKGDIPEGYSVSREKKERFSLILESASTNQTSMYLCASSLLDRKTQYFGPGTRLLVL.